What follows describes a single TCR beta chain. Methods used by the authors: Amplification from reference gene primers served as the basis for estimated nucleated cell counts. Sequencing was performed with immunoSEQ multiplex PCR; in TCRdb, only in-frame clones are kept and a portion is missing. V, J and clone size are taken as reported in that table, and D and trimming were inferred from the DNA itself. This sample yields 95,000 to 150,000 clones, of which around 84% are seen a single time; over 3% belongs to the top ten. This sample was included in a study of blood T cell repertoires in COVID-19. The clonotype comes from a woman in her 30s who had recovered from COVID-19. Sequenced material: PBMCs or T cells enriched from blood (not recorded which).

The CDR3 sequence is CASSWEYGETQYF. The CDR3 DNA reads as TGTGCCAGCAGTTGGGAGTACGGAGAGACCCAGTACTTC. The chain combines TRBV12-3 or TRBV12-4 with TRBJ2-5; TRBD2 is a possible D gene (5 bases). The ends were cut back, 4 bases at V and 4 bases at J, with 10 bases in the middle. The CDR3 contains 13 residues.